This T cell receptor beta chain was retrieved from a study of cytomegalovirus exposure and HLA in healthy donors. PCR amplification relied on 60 Vbeta primers (plus 13 Jbeta primers). Assay: immunoSEQ multiplex PCR; the TCRdb copy retains only in-frame clones and omits some. The sample yields tens of thousands of clones, around 80% seen once. CDR1 and CDR2 from the germline V gene are GTSNPN and SVGIG (reference sequence). CDR3 size: 15 residues. Trimming removed 7 bases from V and 0 bases from J, with 17 bases in between. The gene calls are TRBV30 and TRBJ2-3; D might be TRBD2 (6 bases). The receptor was derived from a woman aged 50 to 60 in good health and CMV-seropositive. The sample comprised PBMCs. The CDR3 DNA is TGTGCCTCATCCGGGGCAGGGACTAGCACAGATACGCAGTATTTT. As protein: CASSGAGTSTDTQYF. Looking up the rest from reference TRBV30 and TRBJ2-3 gives the full variable domain: SQTIHQWPATLVQPVGSPLSLECTVEGTSNPNLYWYRQAAGRGLQLLFYSVGIGQISSEVPQNLSASRPQDRQFILSSKKLLLSDSGFYLCASSGAGTSTDTQYFGPGTRLTVL.